This T cell receptor beta chain was found in a study of blood T cell repertoires in COVID-19. Study overall: COVID-19 samples from acute and convalescent phases originated in the United States, Italy and Spain.

During active infection, Seattle patients enrolled and were then monitored through disease. Sequencing was performed with immunoSEQ multiplex PCR; in TCRdb, only in-frame clones are kept and a portion is missing. The data hold 150,000 to 170,000 clones, with around 84% observed a single time. The V and J ends lost 3 bases and 3 bases respectively, with 15 bases between them. CDR1 SQVTM and CDR2 ANQGSEA come from the germline V gene. This CDR3 region has 15 residues. The source is a woman aged 60-75 years with COVID-19, enrolled during active disease. The sequenced sample was peripheral blood. The V gene is TRBV29-1, the J gene TRBJ2-1; tentative D call: TRBD1 (6 bases). The CDR3 here is CSVDAQGKFYNEQFF. In nucleotides, the CDR3 is TGCAGCGTTGATGCTCAGGGGAAATTCTACAATGAGCAGTTCTTC.